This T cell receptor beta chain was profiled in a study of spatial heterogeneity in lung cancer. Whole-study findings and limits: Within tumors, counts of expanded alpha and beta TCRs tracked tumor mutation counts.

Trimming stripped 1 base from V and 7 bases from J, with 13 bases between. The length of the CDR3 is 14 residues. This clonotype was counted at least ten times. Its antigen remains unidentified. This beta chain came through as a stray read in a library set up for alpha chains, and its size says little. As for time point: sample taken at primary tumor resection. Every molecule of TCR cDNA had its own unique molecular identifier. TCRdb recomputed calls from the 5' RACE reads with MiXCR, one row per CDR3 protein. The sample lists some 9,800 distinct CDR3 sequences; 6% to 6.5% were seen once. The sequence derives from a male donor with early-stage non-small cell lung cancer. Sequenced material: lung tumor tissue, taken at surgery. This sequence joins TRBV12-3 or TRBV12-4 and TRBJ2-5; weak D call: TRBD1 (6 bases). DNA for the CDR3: TGTGCCAGCAGTTTAGGGCCCCGAGGGGGGACCCAGTACTTC. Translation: CASSLGPRGGTQYF.